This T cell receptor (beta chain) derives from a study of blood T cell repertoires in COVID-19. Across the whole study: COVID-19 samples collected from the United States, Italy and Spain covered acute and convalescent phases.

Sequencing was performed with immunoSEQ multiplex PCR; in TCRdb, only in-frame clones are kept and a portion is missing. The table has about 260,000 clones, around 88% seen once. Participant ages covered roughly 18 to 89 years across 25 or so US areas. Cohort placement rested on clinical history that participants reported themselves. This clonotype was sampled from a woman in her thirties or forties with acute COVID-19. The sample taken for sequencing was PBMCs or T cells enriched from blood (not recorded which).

The CDR3 nucleotides are TGTGCCAGCAGCCCCCGGACTAGCGGGAGCCGTCACGAGCAGTACGTC. Amino acid sequence: CASSPRTSGSRHEQYV. The chain links TRBV11-3 to TRBJ2-7, with 13 bases identical to TRBD2. This CDR3 comprises 16 residues. The germline V gene has CDR1 SGHNT and CDR2 YENEEA. V lost 5 bases, J lost 5 bases, and 9 bases stayed unmatched.